The TCR beta chain under discussion was sequenced for a study of T cells in localized non-small cell lung cancer. Findings of the study overall: There were a median roughly 60 of the top 100 tumor clones appearing in adjacent lung.

V shed 5 bases and J 4 bases; nucleotides not matched to a gene: 7. The CDR3 is 15 amino acids. The V gene's germline CDR1 is LNHDA and CDR2 SQIVND (reference sequence). Remarks on this clone: Its antigen is as yet unknown.

Profiling relied on immunoSEQ multiplex PCR, and the TCRdb table lists in-frame clones only, not all of them. The sample lists roughly 40,000 clones, roughly 86% occurring once. V and J are TRBV19 and TRBJ2-3; the match to TRBD1 covers 9 bases. The clonotype was recovered from a man between 18 and 55 years old with stage I lung adenocarcinoma. Sample: peripheral blood, taken before any cancer treatment. The CDR3 DNA sequence: TGTGCCAGTAGTGACACAGGGGGCGCAGCAGATACGCAGTATTTT. It is translated as CASSDTGGAADTQYF.